These 25 T cell receptor beta chains originate from one sample sequenced in a study of control samples from healthy donors and cancer patients. Clones were read by immunoSEQ multiplex PCR, and TCRdb kept only the in-frame ones, dropping some. The data contain 75,000 to 90,000 clones, about nine tenths of them singletons. The sample consisted of blood. These receptors came from a man aged 50-59 years in good health.

This chain uses TRBV6-5 with TRBJ1-1; D remains ambiguous. The CDR3 covers 14 residues. The germline V and J ends were trimmed by 4 bases and 1 base, with 10 bases remaining between them. Germline V gene data show CDR1 as MNHEY and CDR2 as SVGAGI. CDR3 protein: CASSSPGANTEAFF. The DNA of the CDR3 is TGTGCCAGCAGTTCTCCCGGAGCGAACACTGAAGCTTTCTTT.

The chain couples TRBV7-9 to TRBJ1-4; D ambiguous. V was clipped by 1 base and J by 0 bases, with 12 bases between them. Germline CDR1 reads SEHNR; CDR2 reads FQNEAQ (reference sequence). The CDR3 loop spans 17 amino acids. CDR3 in DNA: TGTGCCAGCAGCTTAGGACGGAAGATTGCAACTAATGAAAAACTGTTTTTT. Translation: CASSLGRKIATNEKLFF.

The genes are TRBV5-1 and TRBJ1-2; possible D gene TRBD1, 6 bases. Per the germline V gene, CDR1 is SGHRS and CDR2 is YFSETQ. There are 17 residues in the CDR3. V lost 0 bases to trimming and J lost 7 bases, with 22 bases between them. As DNA, the CDR3 is TGCGCCAGCAGCTTGGGCGGCAGGGGCGCGGGTGAAGGTGGCTACACCTTC. It specifies CASSLGGRGAGEGGYTF.

The rearrangement joins TRBV5-1 to TRBJ2-1, with 7 bases identical to TRBD2. The ends lost 1 base at V and 3 bases at J; junction bases unmatched: 4. Germline CDR1 is SGHRS and CDR2 is YFSETQ. The CDR3 consists of 15 residues. The CDR3 nucleotides read TGCGCCAGCAGCTTGACAGCGGGGAACTACAATGAGCAGTTCTTC. Protein product: CASSLTAGNYNEQFF. The entire variable domain, with the rest obtained from reference TRBV5-1 and TRBJ2-1, is as follows: KAGVTQTPRYLIKTRGQQVTLSCSPISGHRSVSWYQQTPGQGLQFLFEYFSETQRNKGNFPGRFSGRQFSNSRSEMNVSTLELGDSALYLCASSLTAGNYNEQFFGPGTRLTVL.

The chain recombines TRBV29-1 with TRBJ2-7; weak D call: TRBD1 (6 bases). The CDR3 length is 11 residues. Trimming took 3 bases from V and 3 from J, leaving 6 bases between them. Germline lookup yields CDR1 SQVTM and CDR2 ANQGSEA. The CDR3 DNA follows: TGCAGCGTTGACAGGGGCTACGAGCAGTACTTC. The encoded protein is CSVDRGYEQYF.

The CDR3 DNA reads TGTGCCAGCAGCTCCGTCCCCCTAACAGGGAACACTGAAGCTTTCTTT. It codes for CASSSVPLTGNTEAFF. The J gene is TRBJ1-1, the V gene TRBV5-5, with a possible D match to TRBD1 (5 bases). Germline V CDR1 and CDR2: SGHKS, YYEKEE (reference sequence). The V and J ends lost 3 bases and 1 base respectively, with 16 bases between them. This CDR3 is 16 amino acids long.

The chain has TRBV27 and TRBJ2-1; 9 bases are shared with TRBD1. The V gene end was trimmed by 5 bases and the J gene end by 6 bases; junction bases not matched to a gene: 8. From germline, CDR1 is MNHEY and CDR2 SMNVEV (reference sequence). The CDR3 is made up of 15 amino acids. The CDR3 loop is CASSRTGVRGNEQFF. In nucleotides, the CDR3 is TGTGCCAGCAGTCGGACAGGGGTTCGGGGCAATGAGCAGTTCTTC.

The V call is TRBV10-3, the J call TRBJ1-2; D call uncertain. The CDR3 loop spans 15 amino acids. Between the trimmed V and J ends, which lost 3 bases and 4 bases, there was a span of 15 bases. Germline V gene sequence: CDR1 ENHRY, CDR2 SYGVKD. CDR3 sequence (DNA): TGTGCCATCAGTGAAGGACGGACCTTCCTCTATGGCTACACCTTC. Protein sequence: CAISEGRTFLYGYTF.

The chain combines TRBV4-3 with TRBJ1-6; D is uncertain. The germline gives CDR1 LGHNA, CDR2 YSLEER. Deletions cut 0 bases from V and 4 bases from J, with 10 bases between. The CDR3 contains 16 residues. Here the CDR3 DNA reads TGCGCCAGCAGCCAAGATTGGGGTGTTTATAATTCACCCCTCCACTTT. This translates into CASSQDWGVYNSPLHF.

The chain joins TRBV19 to TRBJ2-3, with D perhaps TRBD2 (5 bases). V lost 5 bases and J lost 4, with 13 bases in between. The germline V gene encodes CDR1 LNHDA and CDR2 SQIVND (reference sequence). The length of the CDR3 is 14 residues. In DNA form, the CDR3 reads TGTGCCAGTAGTCCCCGGAGGTTAGCAGATACGCAGTATTTT. Translation gives CASSPRRLADTQYF.

The count of this clone is one. The CDR3 bases are TGTGCCAGCAGCTCAGGGGCGGGTGGCTACACCTTC. Protein product: CASSSGAGGYTF. The gene calls are TRBV11-2 and TRBJ1-2; a weak D match, TRBD1 (6 bases). Trimming pared 4 bases from V and 7 bases from J, leaving 10 bases between. The CDR3 has 12 amino acids. In germline, CDR1 is SGHAT, CDR2 FQNNGV.

The rearrangement links TRBV2 to TRBJ1-1, with 7 bases that match TRBD1. CDR1 SNHLY and CDR2 FYNNEI come from the germline V gene. V dropped 6 bases and J dropped 5; count of bases not matched to a gene: 9. The CDR3 length is 14 residues. The CDR3 bases are TGTGCCAGCAGGTCGGACAGGTCCTCAACTGAAGCTTTCTTT. Residues: CASRSDRSSTEAFF.

J is TRBJ2-7 and V is TRBV5-1; D is undetermined. Trimming shortened V by 0 bases and J by 3 bases, and 7 bases separated the two germline ends. CDR3 length equals 13 residues. Germline-derived CDR1 and CDR2 are SGHRS and YFSETQ. CDR3 residues: CASSLGAFYEQYF. The CDR3 nucleotides read TGCGCCAGCAGCTTGGGTGCATTCTACGAGCAGTACTTC.

This clone has only a few counts. This chain connects TRBV3-1 (or the pseudogene TRBV3-2) to TRBJ1-1; a weak D match, TRBD1 (6 bases). The V and J ends lost 4 bases and 0 bases respectively, with 12 bases between them. CDR3 size: 15 residues. The germline CDR1 and CDR2 sequences are LGHDT and YNNKEL (reference sequence). CDR3 nucleotide sequence: TGTGCCAGCAGCCCCAGGGGCCAGATGAACACTGAAGCTTTCTTT. This encodes CASSPRGQMNTEAFF.

This chain uses TRBV9 with TRBJ2-1; no firm D call. V was shortened by 0 bases and J by 0 bases, with 16 bases between the two germline ends. Germline V lookup: CDR1 SGDLS, CDR2 YYNGEE. The CDR3 spans 18 residues. The DNA for the CDR3 is TGTGCCAGCAGCGTAGAAGCCCTTACCTTCAGCTCCTACAATGAGCAGTTCTTC. Amino acid sequence: CASSVEALTFSSYNEQFF.

The chain's CDR3 is CASSRLTGEGQPQHF. For the CDR3, the DNA is TGTGCCAGCAGCCGTTTGACGGGGGAAGGCCAGCCCCAGCATTTT. The chain carries TRBV6-2 or TRBV6-3 and TRBJ1-5; weak D call: TRBD1 (5 bases). Germline V gene data show CDR1 as MNHEY and CDR2 as SVGEGT. The CDR3 has 15 residues. V lost 6 bases and J 7 bases, leaving 19 bases between the germline ends.

This clone was recorded once. Here the CDR3 reads CASSSSPGMNTEAFF. The CDR3 bases are TGCGCCAGCAGCTCGTCCCCAGGGATGAACACTGAAGCTTTCTTT. The chain has TRBV5-1 and TRBJ1-1, with D maybe TRBD1 (5 bases). Trimming took off 3 bases at V and 0 bases at J, with 12 bases between the two ends. The CDR3 has 15 amino acids. From germline, CDR1 is SGHRS and CDR2 YFSETQ. The full variable domain, its missing parts supplied by reference TRBV5-1 and TRBJ1-1, is KAGVTQTPRYLIKTRGQQVTLSCSPISGHRSVSWYQQTPGQGLQFLFEYFSETQRNKGNFPGRFSGRQFSNSRSEMNVSTLELGDSALYLCASSSSPGMNTEAFFGQGTRLTVV.

The chain recombines TRBV3-1 (or the pseudogene TRBV3-2) with TRBJ2-3; the D gene could be TRBD1 or TRBD2 (5 bases each). From germline, CDR1 is LGHDT and CDR2 YNNKEL (reference sequence). The CDR3 is 15 amino acids. Trimming cost V 5 bases and J 0 bases, with 12 bases left between them. The chain's CDR3 is CASSRPGRSTDTQYF. The CDR3 DNA reads TGTGCCAGCAGCAGACCGGGACGGAGCACAGATACGCAGTATTTT.

The rearrangement joins TRBV14 to TRBJ2-3; D is uncertain. The CDR3 totals 15 residues. Germline lookup yields CDR1 SGHDN and CDR2 FVKESK. Trimming stripped 1 base from V and 2 bases from J, with 10 bases between. The CDR3 loop reads CASSQVDAITDTQYF. The CDR3 DNA sequence: TGTGCCAGCAGCCAAGTAGACGCGATCACAGATACGCAGTATTTT.

V and J are TRBV30 and TRBJ2-5; 7 bases are shared with TRBD1. The CDR3 is 15 amino acids. Trimming at V came to 0 bases and at J to 1 base, leaving 5 bases not matched to a gene. CDR1 is GTSNPN, CDR2 SVGIG, per germline (reference sequence). The DNA of the CDR3 is TGTGCCTGGAGTGTACAAAGGGGGCCCCAAGAGACCCAGTACTTC. It specifies CAWSVQRGPQETQYF.

The J gene is TRBJ2-7, the V gene TRBV5-6, with D possibly being TRBD1 (6 bases). In germline, CDR1 is SGHDT, CDR2 YYEEEE. The CDR3 covers 14 residues. V was cut by 1 base and J by 4 bases, with 12 bases left in between. In nucleotides, the CDR3 is TGTGCCAGCAGCTTGAAGTCCAGGGGATACGAGCAGTACTTC. It encodes CASSLKSRGYEQYF.

The V gene is TRBV30, the J gene TRBJ1-6, with 10 positions matching TRBD1. CDR1 is GTSNPN, CDR2 SVGIG, per germline (reference sequence). V shed 5 bases and J 8 bases; nucleotides not matched to a gene: 9. This CDR3 is built from 15 residues. The CDR3 protein is CAWCQKGTGDSPLHF. CDR3 in DNA: TGTGCCTGGTGTCAAAAGGGGACAGGGGATTCACCCCTCCACTTT. The full variable domain, in which reference TRBV30 and TRBJ1-6 provide the parts outside the CDR3, is SQTIHQWPATLVQPVGSPLSLECTVEGTSNPNLYWYRQAAGRGLQLLFYSVGIGQISSEVPQNLSASRPQDRQFILSSKKLLLSDSGFYLCAWCQKGTGDSPLHFGNGTRLTVT.

The chain links TRBV2 to TRBJ1-2, with D possibly TRBD1 on 6 matching bases. Germline CDR1 SNHLY, CDR2 FYNNEI. The V gene lost 8 bases and the J gene lost 1 base, with 14 bases spanning the gap. The CDR3 loop spans 14 amino acids. This chain's CDR3 is CASHRQDINYGYTF. The CDR3 coding sequence is TGTGCCAGCCACCGACAGGATATTAACTATGGCTACACCTTC.

This chain connects TRBV27 to TRBJ1-2; 7 bases line up with TRBD1. The germline V gene encodes CDR1 MNHEY and CDR2 SMNVEV (reference sequence). The CDR3 is 12 amino acids. Trimming at V came to 9 bases and at J to 3 bases, leaving 4 bases not matched to a gene. CDR3 region: CASRQGYYGYTF. The CDR3 DNA reads TGTGCCAGTAGACAGGGATACTATGGCTACACCTTC.

The rearrangement uses TRBV3-1 (or the pseudogene TRBV3-2) and TRBJ1-6, with unresolved D. Germline V gene lookup returns CDR1 LGHDT and CDR2 YNNKEL (reference sequence). The length of the CDR3 is 16 residues. Trimming pared 1 base from V and 10 bases from J, leaving 17 bases between. The CDR3 protein is CASSQGTRPHKSPLHF. The CDR3 bases are TGTGCCAGCAGCCAAGGGACCCGGCCGCACAAGTCACCCCTCCACTTT.